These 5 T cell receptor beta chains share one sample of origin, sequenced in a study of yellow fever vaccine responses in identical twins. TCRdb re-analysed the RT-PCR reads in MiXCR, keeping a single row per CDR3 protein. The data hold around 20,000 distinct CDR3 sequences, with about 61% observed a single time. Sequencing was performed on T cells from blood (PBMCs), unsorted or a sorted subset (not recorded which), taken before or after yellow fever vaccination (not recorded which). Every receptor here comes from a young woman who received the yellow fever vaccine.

The CDR3, as DNA: TGTGCCAGCAGGCGGGGACGGACGAACACTGAAGCTTTCTTT. It translates to CASRRGRTNTEAFF. This chain connects TRBV28 to TRBJ1-1; tentative D call: TRBD1 (5 bases). The CDR3 has 14 amino acids. V was shortened by 6 bases and J by 1 base, with 12 bases between the two germline ends. Germline V lookup: CDR1 MDHEN, CDR2 SYDVKM.

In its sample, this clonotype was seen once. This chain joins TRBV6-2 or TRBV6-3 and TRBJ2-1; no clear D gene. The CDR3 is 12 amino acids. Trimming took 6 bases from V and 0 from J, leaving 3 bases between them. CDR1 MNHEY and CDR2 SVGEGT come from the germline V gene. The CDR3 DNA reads TGTGCCAGCAGGAACTCCTACAATGAGCAGTTCTTC. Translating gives CASRNSYNEQFF.

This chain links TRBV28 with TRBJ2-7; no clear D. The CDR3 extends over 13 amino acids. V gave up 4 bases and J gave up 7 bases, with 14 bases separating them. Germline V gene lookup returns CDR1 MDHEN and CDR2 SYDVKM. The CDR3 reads CASSSRVNEEQYF. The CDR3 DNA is TGTGCCAGCAGTTCCCGGGTTAATGAGGAGCAGTACTTC.

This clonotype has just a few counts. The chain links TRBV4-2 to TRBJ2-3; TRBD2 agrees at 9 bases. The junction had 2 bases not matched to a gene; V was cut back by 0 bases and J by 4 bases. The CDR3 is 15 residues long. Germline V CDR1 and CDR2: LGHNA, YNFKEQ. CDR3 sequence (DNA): TGTGCCAGCAGCCAAGATACTAGCGGGTCAGATACGCAGTATTTT. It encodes CASSQDTSGSDTQYF.

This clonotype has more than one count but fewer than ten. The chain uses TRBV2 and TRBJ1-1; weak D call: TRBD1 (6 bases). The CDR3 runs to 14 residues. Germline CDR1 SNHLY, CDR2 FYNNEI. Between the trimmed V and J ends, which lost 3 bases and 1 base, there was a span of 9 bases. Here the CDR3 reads CASSDRGWNTEAFF. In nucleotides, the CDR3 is TGTGCCAGCAGTGACAGGGGATGGAACACTGAAGCTTTCTTT.